Shown below are 13 T cell receptor beta chains from a single sample sequenced in a study of shared clonotypes between healthy human individuals. Measured with immunoSEQ multiplex PCR; TCRdb has only the in-frame clones, and not every one. The sample includes 2,500,000 or so clones, 90% to 95% of them seen just once. Sequenced material: naive CD4+ T cells from PBMCs. The subset: CD45RA+ positively selected. These receptors were obtained from a man aged 18 to 29 in good health. Some clones in this sample may be carry-over from other donors' samples.

The CDR3 bases are TGTGCCAGCAGTCCAGCGGGAGGGCCCGCGGTTGAGCAGTTCTTC. It yields the protein CASSPAGGPAVEQFF. The chain recombines TRBV28 with TRBJ2-1; 10 bases are shared with TRBD2. CDR1 MDHEN and CDR2 SYDVKM come from the germline V gene. CDR3 size: 15 residues. The V gene end was trimmed by 5 bases and the J gene end by 9 bases; junction bases not matched to a gene: 10.

V is TRBV6-1 and J is TRBJ2-1; 7 nucleotides align to TRBD2. Trimming removed 6 bases from V and 3 bases from J; junction bases left unmatched: 8. The CDR3 loop spans 15 amino acids. Germline loops: CDR1 MNHNS, CDR2 SASEGT. The CDR3: CASRELASIYNEQFF. The CDR3 DNA reads TGTGCCAGCAGGGAACTAGCGTCAATCTACAATGAGCAGTTCTTC.

J is TRBJ1-3 and V is TRBV11-2, with 9 bases matching TRBD1. This CDR3 contains 17 residues. Trimming took 0 bases from V and 4 from J; bases not matched to a gene: 7. Germline loops: CDR1 SGHAT, CDR2 FQNNGV. For the CDR3, the DNA is TGTGCCAGCAGCTTAGAGCCGGGACAGGGTTCCGGAAACACCATATATTTT. It codes for CASSLEPGQGSGNTIYF. Filled out from reference TRBV11-2 and TRBJ1-3, the complete variable domain reads EAGVAQSPRYKIIEKRQSVAFWCNPISGHATLYWYQQILGQGPKLLIQFQNNGVVDDSQLPKDRFSAERLKGVDSTLKIQPAKLEDSAVYLCASSLEPGQGSGNTIYFGEGSWLTVV.

Details on this clone: Other DNA sequences in the sample encode the same CDR3. The chain links TRBV6-5 to TRBJ1-2; TRBD1 might be the D (6 bases). The CDR3 runs to 13 residues. Germline assignment: CDR1 MNHEY and CDR2 SVGAGI. With 5 bases removed from V and 2 bases from J, the gap between germline ends came to 9 bases. As DNA, the CDR3 is TGTGCCAGCAGTCTTACAGGGAACTATGGCTACACCTTC. It encodes CASSLTGNYGYTF.

This chain connects TRBV27 to TRBJ1-5; 11 bases are shared with TRBD1. Per the germline V gene, CDR1 is MNHEY and CDR2 is SMNVEV (reference sequence). This CDR3 is 16 amino acids long. V was clipped by 4 bases and J by 2 bases; unmatched bases: 4. CDR3 region: CASSYGTGGRNQPQHF. The CDR3 coding sequence is TGTGCCAGCAGTTACGGGACAGGGGGTCGCAATCAGCCCCAGCATTTT.

The gene calls are TRBV6-4 and TRBJ2-3, with D tentatively TRBD2 (6 bases). Germline-derived CDR1 and CDR2 are MRHNA and SNTAGT. The germline V and J ends were trimmed by 6 bases and 2 bases, with 9 bases remaining between them. The CDR3 runs 13 residues. CDR3 DNA: TGTGCCAGCAGCTCGGGGGTCACAGATACGCAGTATTTT. Its translation: CASSSGVTDTQYF.

The chain combines TRBV27 with TRBJ1-5; no clear D gene. This CDR3 spans 16 amino acids. V lost 8 bases and J lost 0, with 17 bases in between. CDR1 is MNHEY, CDR2 SMNVEV, per germline (reference sequence). CDR3 in DNA: TGTGCCAGCGGTGCTCGGGGAACTTATAGCAATCAGCCCCAGCATTTT. The encoded protein is CASGARGTYSNQPQHF.

V gene TRBV10-3 combines with J gene TRBJ2-3, with TRBD2 matching 14 bases. CDR1 and CDR2 from the germline V gene are ENHRY and SYGVKD. This CDR3 has 20 residues. V lost 0 bases and J lost 5; bases outside the gene matches: 13. The DNA of the CDR3 is TGTGCCATCAGTGAGTCGGCTCAATTAAGGACTAGCGGGAGGTTAGATACGCAGTATTTT. It translates to CAISESAQLRTSGRLDTQYF.

The genes are TRBV13 and TRBJ2-2, with 10 bases that match TRBD2. Germline V lookup: CDR1 PRHDT, CDR2 FYEKMQ (reference sequence). V lost 5 bases and J lost 1; bases outside the gene matches: 10. The CDR3 totals 18 residues. This CDR3 is CASSTPPGLAVNTGELFF. CDR3 DNA: TGTGCCAGCAGCACCCCTCCAGGACTAGCGGTGAACACCGGGGAGCTGTTTTTT.

This chain links TRBV5-1 with TRBJ2-5; possible D gene TRBD2, 6 bases. In germline, CDR1 is SGHRS, CDR2 YFSETQ. The CDR3 loop spans 14 amino acids. The V and J ends lost 3 bases and 5 bases respectively, with 14 bases between them. CDR3 protein: CASSWSGSYETQYF. CDR3 DNA: TGCGCCAGCAGCTGGAGCGGGTCTTATGAGACCCAGTACTTC.

CDR3 protein: CASRQTGVGELFF. CDR3 DNA: TGTGCCAGCAGGCAGACAGGGGTCGGGGAGCTGTTTTTT. The chain uses TRBV28 and TRBJ2-2, with TRBD1 identical over 8 bases. Losses at the gene ends were 6 bases for V and 7 bases for J; bases not matched to a gene: 4. Germline loops: CDR1 MDHEN, CDR2 SYDVKM. The CDR3 spans 13 residues.

This clone was observed once. The chain is built from TRBV5-4 and TRBJ1-1; TRBD1 might be the D (5 bases). This CDR3 region has 15 residues. The V gene lost 3 bases and the J gene lost 0 bases, with 12 bases spanning the gap. Germline loops: CDR1 SGHNT, CDR2 YYREEE (reference sequence). CDR3 DNA: TGTGCCAGCAGCTCCGCGGGACCGTTGAACACTGAAGCTTTCTTT. Encoded protein: CASSSAGPLNTEAFF.

This sequence joins TRBV9 and TRBJ1-3; no firm D call. Germline V gene sequence: CDR1 SGDLS, CDR2 YYNGEE. Between the trimmed V and J ends, which lost 0 bases and 7 bases, there was a span of 8 bases. This CDR3 spans 13 amino acids. CDR3 nucleotide sequence: TGTGCCAGCAGCGTAGCTGATGAGAACACCATATATTTT. This translates into CASSVADENTIYF.